This TCR beta chain is drawn from a study of human T cells and chemical hapten exposure. Time point noted: pre-sensitization, week 0. This sample's treatment: therapeutic diphenylcyclopropenone sensitization with weekly scalp DPC. Alopecia patients, 18 to 70 years old and DPC-suitable, served as donors. This clonotype was seen a handful of times. TCRdb used MiXCR to reprocess the RACE reads, holding one entry per CDR3 protein. Found here are about 300,000 distinct CDR3 sequences, 5.5% of them singletons; the top ten hold approximately 8.2%. The specimen comprised whole blood, sampled in connection with sensitization to the hapten diphenylcyclopropenone (DPC). This receptor was taken from a woman aged 18-30 years with alopecia areata. Some clones in this sample may be carry-over from other donors' samples.

CDR3 sequence (DNA): TGTGCCAGCAGCCTATCAACCGGGACAACTAATTCACCCCTCCACTTT. This translates into CASSLSTGTTNSPLHF. V usage is TRBV7-9 and J usage is TRBJ1-6, with D perhaps TRBD1 (6 bases). V was clipped by 5 bases and J by 6 bases, with 17 bases between them. Germline V lookup: CDR1 SEHNR, CDR2 FQNEAQ (reference sequence). The CDR3 is made up of 16 amino acids.